What follows is one T cell receptor beta chain and its context. Its antigen is unknown. These data originate in a study of T cell responses to AZD1222 COVID-19 vaccine. Whole-study results and caveats: Elevations in Spike-specific TCR breadth and depth followed administration of two AZD1222 doses.

Some clones are missing from TCRdb's copy, which holds only in-frame ones; the method was immunoSEQ multiplex PCR. The table lists 85,000 to 130,000 clones, 93% of them singletons. The CDR3 contains 17 residues. V was shortened by 4 bases and J by 6 bases, with 23 bases between the two germline ends. Germline V gives CDR1 SGHNT, CDR2 YYREEE (reference sequence). The rearrangement links TRBV5-4 to TRBJ2-1; D is tentatively TRBD1 or TRBD2 (5 bases each). The sequencing here drew on peripheral blood, taken on day 0 of AZD1222 vaccination. The sequence derives from an adult in good health. The CDR3 is CASSQRPGTLRRNEQFF. In DNA form, the CDR3 reads TGTGCCAGCAGCCAGCGACCCGGGACCCTCCGGCGCAATGAGCAGTTCTTC.